This paragraph reports one TCR beta chain. The antigen is not known. Using a J-beta primer mix together with a sample-barcoded 5' primer, a second PCR was run for roughly 7 to 11 cycles. Researchers report that a template-switch adaptor with 12 random nucleotides tagged each cDNA molecule. MiXCR, run by TCRdb on the 5' RACE reads, gives a single entry per CDR3 protein. The sample carries over 450,000 distinct CDR3 sequences, around 24% recorded once. The sample originates from a study of blood T cells in healthy people across ages. Overall study results and limits: With unsorted PBMCs, a conclusive comparison of naive versus antigen-experienced cells was not possible.

V dropped 0 bases and J dropped 11 bases, with 10 bases sitting between them. In germline, CDR1 is MGHRA, CDR2 YSYEKL. This CDR3 spans 12 amino acids. Sample donors were healthy Caucasian individuals that came from Russia, aged 6 to 90. This sample was also put to use in a study of T cells of mothers and their children.

Sequencing was carried out using blood. The chain recombines TRBV4-1 with TRBJ1-1; D is unresolved. The sequence was collected from a boy aged 5 to 17 in good health. CDR3 amino acids: CASSQDGVSAFF. The CDR3 nucleotides read TGCGCCAGCAGCCAAGATGGGGTGTCGGCTTTCTTT.